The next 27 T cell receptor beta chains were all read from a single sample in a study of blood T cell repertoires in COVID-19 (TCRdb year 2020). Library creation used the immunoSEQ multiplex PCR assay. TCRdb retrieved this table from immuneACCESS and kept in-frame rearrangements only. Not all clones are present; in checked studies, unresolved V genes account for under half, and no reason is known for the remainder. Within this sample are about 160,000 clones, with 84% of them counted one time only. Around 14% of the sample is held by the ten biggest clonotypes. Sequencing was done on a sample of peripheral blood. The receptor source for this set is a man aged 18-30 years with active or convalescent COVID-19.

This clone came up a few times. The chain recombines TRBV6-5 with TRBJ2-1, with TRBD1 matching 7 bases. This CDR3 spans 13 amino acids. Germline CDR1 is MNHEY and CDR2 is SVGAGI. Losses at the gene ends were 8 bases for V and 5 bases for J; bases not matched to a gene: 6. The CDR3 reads CASDREGHNEQFF. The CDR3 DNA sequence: TGTGCCAGCGACAGGGAAGGGCACAATGAGCAGTTCTTC.

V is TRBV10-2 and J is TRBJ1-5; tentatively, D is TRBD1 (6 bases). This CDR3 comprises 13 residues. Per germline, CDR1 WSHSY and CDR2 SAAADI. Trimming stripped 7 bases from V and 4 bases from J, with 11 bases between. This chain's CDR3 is CASTRGGNQPQHF. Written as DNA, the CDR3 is TGCGCCAGCACCAGGGGTGGGAATCAGCCCCAGCATTTT.

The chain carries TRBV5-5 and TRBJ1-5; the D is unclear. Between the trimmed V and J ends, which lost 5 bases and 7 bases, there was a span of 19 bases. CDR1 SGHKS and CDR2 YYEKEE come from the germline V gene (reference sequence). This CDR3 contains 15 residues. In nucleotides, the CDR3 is TGTGCCAGCAGTCCTGGTTGGGGAGGGCTCCAGCCCCAGCATTTT. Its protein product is CASSPGWGGLQPQHF.

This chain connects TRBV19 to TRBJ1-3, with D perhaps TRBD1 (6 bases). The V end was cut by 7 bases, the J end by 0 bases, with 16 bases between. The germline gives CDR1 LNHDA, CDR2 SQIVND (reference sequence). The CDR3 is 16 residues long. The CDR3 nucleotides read TGTGCCAGTACCGAAAGGGGGGGCCCCTCTGGAAACACCATATATTTT. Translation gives CASTERGGPSGNTIYF.

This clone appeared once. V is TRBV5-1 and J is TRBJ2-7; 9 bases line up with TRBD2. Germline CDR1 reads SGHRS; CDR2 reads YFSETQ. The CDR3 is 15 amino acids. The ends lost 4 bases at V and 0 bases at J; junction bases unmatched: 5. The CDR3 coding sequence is TGCGCCAGCAGCCAGCTAGCGGGAAGCTCCTACGAGCAGTACTTC. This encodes CASSQLAGSSYEQYF.

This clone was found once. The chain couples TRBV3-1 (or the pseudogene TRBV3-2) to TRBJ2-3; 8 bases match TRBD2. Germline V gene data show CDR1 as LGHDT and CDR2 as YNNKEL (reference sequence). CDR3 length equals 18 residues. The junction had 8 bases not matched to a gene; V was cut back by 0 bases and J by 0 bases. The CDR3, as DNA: TGTGCCAGCAGCCAAGATAGGCCTAGCGGGTGGAGCACAGATACGCAGTATTTT. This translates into CASSQDRPSGWSTDTQYF.

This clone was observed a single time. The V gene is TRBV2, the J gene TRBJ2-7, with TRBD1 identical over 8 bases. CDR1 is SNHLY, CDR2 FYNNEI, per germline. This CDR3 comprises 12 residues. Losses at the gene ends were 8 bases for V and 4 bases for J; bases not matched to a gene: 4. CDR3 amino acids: CASDRGRYEQYF. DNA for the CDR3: TGTGCCAGCGACAGGGGTAGATACGAGCAGTACTTC.

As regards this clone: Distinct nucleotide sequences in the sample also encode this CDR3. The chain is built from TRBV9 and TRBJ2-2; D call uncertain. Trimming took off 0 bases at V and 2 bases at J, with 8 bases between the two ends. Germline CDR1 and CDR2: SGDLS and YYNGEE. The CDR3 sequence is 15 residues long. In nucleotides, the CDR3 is TGTGCCAGCAGCGTAGGGCAAGTCAACACCGGGGAGCTGTTTTTT. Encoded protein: CASSVGQVNTGELFF.

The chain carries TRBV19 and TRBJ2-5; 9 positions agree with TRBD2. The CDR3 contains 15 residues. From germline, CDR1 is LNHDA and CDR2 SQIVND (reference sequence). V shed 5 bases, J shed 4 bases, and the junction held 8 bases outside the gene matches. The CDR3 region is CASSFRGRASETQYF. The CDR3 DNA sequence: TGTGCCAGTAGTTTTCGCGGGAGGGCCTCAGAGACCCAGTACTTC. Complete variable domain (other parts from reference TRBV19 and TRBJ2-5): DGGITQSPKYLFRKEGQNVTLSCEQNLNHDAMYWYRQDPGQGLRLIYYSQIVNDFQKGDIAEGYSVSREKKESFPLTVTSAQKNPTAFYLCASSFRGRASETQYFGPGTRLLVL.

CDR3 sequence: CASSDLRQGRGYTF. The CDR3 DNA follows: TGCGCCAGCAGTGACCTTCGACAGGGGAGAGGCTACACCTTC. This chain joins TRBV10-2 and TRBJ1-2, with 8 bases identical to TRBD1. After removal of 3 bases from V and 8 bases from J, the junction contained 8 bases not matched to a gene. The CDR3 extends over 14 amino acids. The germline gives CDR1 WSHSY, CDR2 SAAADI.

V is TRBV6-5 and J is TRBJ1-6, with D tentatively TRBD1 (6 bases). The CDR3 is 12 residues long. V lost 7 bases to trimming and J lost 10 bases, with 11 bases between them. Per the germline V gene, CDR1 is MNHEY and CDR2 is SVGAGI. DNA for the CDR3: TGTGCCAGCATGGGGGCGAGCTCACCCCTCCACTTT. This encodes CASMGASSPLHF.

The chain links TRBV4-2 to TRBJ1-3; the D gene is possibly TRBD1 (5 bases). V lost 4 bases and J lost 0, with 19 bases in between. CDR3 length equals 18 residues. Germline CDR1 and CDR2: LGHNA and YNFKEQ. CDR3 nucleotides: TGTGCCAGCAGCCGTGAGAGGCTCAGGGCTACCTCTGGAAACACCATATATTTT. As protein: CASSRERLRATSGNTIYF.

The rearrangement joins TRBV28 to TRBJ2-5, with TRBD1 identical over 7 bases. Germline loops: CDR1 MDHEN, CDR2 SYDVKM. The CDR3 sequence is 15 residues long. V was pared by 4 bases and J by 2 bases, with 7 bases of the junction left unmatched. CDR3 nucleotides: TGTGCCAGCAGTTCGACAGGGTGGGAACAAGAGACCCAGTACTTC. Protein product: CASSSTGWEQETQYF.

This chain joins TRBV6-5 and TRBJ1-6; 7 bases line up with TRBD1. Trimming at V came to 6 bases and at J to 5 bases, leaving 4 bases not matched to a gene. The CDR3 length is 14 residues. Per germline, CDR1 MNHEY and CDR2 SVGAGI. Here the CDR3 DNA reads TGTGCCAGCAGGGACAGGCTTGATAATTCACCCCTCCACTTT. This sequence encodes CASRDRLDNSPLHF.

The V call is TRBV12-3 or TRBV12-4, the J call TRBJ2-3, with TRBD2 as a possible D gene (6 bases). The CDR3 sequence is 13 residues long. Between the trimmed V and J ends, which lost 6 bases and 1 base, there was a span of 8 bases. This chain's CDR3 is CASRIAGTDTQYF. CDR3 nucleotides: TGTGCCAGCAGGATAGCGGGCACAGATACGCAGTATTTT.

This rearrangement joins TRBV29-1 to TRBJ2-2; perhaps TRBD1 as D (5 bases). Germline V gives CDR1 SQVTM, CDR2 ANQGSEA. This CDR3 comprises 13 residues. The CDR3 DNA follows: TGCGTGTTGGGGCAGCCGAACACCGGGGAGCTGTTTTTT. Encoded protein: CVLGQPNTGELFF.

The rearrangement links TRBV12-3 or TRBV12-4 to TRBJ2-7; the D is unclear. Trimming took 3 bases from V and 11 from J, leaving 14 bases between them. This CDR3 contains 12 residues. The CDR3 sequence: CASSFSGGSKYF. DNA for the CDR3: TGTGCCAGCAGTTTTTCTGGCGGAAGCAAGTACTTC.

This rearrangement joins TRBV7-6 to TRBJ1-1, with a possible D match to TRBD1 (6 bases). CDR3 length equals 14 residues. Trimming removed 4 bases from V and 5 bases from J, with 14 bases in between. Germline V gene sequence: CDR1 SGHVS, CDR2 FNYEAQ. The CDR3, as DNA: TGTGCCAGCAGCTCAGGTCCCACAGGGACTGAAGCTTTCTTT. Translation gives CASSSGPTGTEAFF.

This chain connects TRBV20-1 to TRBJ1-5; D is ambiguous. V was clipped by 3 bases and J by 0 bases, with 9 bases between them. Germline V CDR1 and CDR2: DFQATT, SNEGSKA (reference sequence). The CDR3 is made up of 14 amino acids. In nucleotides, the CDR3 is TGCAGTGCTAGTACAGCCTATAGCAATCAGCCCCAGCATTTT. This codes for CSASTAYSNQPQHF.

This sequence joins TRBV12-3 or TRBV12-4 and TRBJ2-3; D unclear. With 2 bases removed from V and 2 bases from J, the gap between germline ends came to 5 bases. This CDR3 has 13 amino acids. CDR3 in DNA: TGTGCCAGCAGTTTACCCTCCACAGATACGCAGTATTTT. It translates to CASSLPSTDTQYF.

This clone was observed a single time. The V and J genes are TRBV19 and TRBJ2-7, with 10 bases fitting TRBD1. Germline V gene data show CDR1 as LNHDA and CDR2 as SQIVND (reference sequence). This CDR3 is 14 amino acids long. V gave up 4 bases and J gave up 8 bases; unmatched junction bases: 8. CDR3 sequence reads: CASSTGTGATQQYF. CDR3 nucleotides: TGTGCCAGTAGTACGGGGACAGGGGCCACTCAGCAGTACTTC.

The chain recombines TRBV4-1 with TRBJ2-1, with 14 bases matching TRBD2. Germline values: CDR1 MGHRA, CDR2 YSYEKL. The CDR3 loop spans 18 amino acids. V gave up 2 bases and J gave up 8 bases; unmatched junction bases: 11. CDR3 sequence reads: CASSQTGTSGSMRDEQFF. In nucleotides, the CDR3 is TGCGCCAGCAGCCAAACTGGGACTAGCGGGAGTATGAGAGATGAGCAGTTCTTC.

CDR3: CASSQPLAGTVSKQFF. The CDR3 DNA reads TGTGCCAGCAGCCAACCGCTAGCGGGGACCGTCTCGAAGCAGTTCTTC. V is TRBV3-1 (or the pseudogene TRBV3-2) and J is TRBJ2-1; TRBD2 agrees at 9 bases. This CDR3 spans 16 amino acids. Looked up from germline, CDR1 is LGHDT and CDR2 is YNNKEL (reference sequence). The J segment lost 11 bases and the V segment lost 2 bases, leaving 13 bases of the junction unmatched.

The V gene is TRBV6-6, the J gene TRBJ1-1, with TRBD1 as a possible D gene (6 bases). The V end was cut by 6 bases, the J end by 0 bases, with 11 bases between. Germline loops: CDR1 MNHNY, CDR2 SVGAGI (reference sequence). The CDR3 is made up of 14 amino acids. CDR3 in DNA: TGTGCCAGCAGCTTCAGGGGAATGAACACTGAAGCTTTCTTT. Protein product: CASSFRGMNTEAFF.

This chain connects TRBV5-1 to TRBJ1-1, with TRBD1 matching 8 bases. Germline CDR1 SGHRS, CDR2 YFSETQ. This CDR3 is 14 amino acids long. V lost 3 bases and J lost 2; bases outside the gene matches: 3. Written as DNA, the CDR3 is TGCGCCAGCAGCTCGGGACAGGCTAACACTGAAGCTTTCTTT. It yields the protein CASSSGQANTEAFF.

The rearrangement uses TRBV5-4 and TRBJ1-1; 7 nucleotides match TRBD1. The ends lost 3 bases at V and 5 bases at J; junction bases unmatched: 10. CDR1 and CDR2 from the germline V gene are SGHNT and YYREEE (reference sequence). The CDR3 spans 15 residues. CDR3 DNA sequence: TGTGCCAGCAGCTGGATCGACAGGGAGAGAACTGAAGCTTTCTTT. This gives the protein CASSWIDRERTEAFF.

The chain's CDR3 is CASRDRGRGGNEKLFF. The DNA of the CDR3 is TGTGCCAGCAGGGACAGGGGGCGCGGGGGTAATGAAAAACTGTTTTTT. The V call is TRBV2, the J call TRBJ1-4; TRBD1 matches 11 bases. V was clipped by 6 bases and J by 4 bases; unmatched bases: 7. In germline, CDR1 is SNHLY, CDR2 FYNNEI. There are 16 residues in the CDR3.